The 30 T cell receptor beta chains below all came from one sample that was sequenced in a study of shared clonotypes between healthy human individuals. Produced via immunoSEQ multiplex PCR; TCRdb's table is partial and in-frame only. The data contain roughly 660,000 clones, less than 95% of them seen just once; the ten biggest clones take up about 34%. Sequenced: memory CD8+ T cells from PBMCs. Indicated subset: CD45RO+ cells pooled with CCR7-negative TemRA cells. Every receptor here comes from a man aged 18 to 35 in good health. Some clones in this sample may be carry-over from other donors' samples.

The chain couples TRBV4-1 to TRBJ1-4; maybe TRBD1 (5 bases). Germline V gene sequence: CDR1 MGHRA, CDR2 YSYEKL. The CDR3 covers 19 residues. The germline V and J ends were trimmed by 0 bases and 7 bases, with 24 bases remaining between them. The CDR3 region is CASSQDWDGLSGGSEKLFF. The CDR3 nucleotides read TGCGCCAGCAGCCAAGATTGGGACGGACTTAGTGGAGGGAGTGAAAAACTGTTTTTT.

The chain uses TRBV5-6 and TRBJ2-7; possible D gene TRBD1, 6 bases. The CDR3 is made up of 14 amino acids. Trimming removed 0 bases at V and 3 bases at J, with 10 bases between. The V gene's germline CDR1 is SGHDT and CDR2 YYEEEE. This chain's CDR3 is CASSLVSRGYEQYF. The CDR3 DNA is TGTGCCAGCAGCTTGGTTTCCAGGGGCTACGAGCAGTACTTC.

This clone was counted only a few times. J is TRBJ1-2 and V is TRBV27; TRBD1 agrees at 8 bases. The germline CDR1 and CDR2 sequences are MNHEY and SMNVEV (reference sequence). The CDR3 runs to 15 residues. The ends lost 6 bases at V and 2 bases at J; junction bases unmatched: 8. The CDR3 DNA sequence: TGTGCCAGCAGCCTTACACGGACAGGGAACTATGGCTACACCTTC. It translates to CASSLTRTGNYGYTF.

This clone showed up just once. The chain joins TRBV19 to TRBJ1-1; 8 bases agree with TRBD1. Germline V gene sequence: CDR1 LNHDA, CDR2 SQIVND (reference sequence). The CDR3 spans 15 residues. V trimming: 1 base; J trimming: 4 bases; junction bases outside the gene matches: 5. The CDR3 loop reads CASSIAYTGGTEAFF. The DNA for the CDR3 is TGTGCCAGTAGTATAGCTTATACAGGGGGCACTGAAGCTTTCTTT.

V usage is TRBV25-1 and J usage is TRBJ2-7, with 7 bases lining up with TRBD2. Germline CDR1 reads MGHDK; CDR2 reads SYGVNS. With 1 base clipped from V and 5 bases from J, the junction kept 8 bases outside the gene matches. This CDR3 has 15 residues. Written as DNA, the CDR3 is TGTGCCAGCAGTGAATGGGGCGGGAGAGTGGACGAGCAGTACTTC. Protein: CASSEWGGRVDEQYF.

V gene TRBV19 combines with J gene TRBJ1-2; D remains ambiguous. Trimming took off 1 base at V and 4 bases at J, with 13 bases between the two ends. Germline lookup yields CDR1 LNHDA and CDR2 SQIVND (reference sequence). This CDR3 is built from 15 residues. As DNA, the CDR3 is TGTGCCAGTAGTATAGGACGGAACCATCTCTATGGCTACACCTTC. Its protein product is CASSIGRNHLYGYTF.

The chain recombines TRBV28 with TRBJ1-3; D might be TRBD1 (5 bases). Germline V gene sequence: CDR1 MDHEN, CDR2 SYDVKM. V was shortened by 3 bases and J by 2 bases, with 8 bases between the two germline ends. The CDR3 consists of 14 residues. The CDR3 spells CASSFRTPGNTIYF. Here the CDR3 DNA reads TGTGCCAGCAGTTTTCGGACACCTGGAAACACCATATATTTT.

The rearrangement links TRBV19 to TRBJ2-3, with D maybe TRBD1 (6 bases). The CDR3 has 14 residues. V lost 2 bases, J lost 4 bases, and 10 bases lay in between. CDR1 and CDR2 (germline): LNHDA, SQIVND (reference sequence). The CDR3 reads CASSIPRGADTQYF. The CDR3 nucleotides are TGTGCCAGTAGTATACCCAGGGGCGCAGATACGCAGTATTTT.

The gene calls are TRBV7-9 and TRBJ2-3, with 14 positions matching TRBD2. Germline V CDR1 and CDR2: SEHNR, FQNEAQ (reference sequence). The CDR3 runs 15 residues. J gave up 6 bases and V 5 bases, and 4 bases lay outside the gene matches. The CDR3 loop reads CASSMGTSGSDTQYF. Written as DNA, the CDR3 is TGTGCCAGCAGCATGGGGACTAGCGGGAGTGATACGCAGTATTTT.

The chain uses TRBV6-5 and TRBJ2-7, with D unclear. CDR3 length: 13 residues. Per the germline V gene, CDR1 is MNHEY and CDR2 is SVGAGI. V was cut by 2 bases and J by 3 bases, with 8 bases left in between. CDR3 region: CASSYVGSYEQYF. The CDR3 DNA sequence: TGTGCCAGCAGTTACGTCGGCAGCTACGAGCAGTACTTC.

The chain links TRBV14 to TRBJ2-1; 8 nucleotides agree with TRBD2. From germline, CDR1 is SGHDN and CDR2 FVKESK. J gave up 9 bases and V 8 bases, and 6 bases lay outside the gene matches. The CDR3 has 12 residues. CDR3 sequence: CASHGGEGEQFF. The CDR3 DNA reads TGTGCCAGCCACGGGGGGGAGGGTGAGCAGTTCTTC.

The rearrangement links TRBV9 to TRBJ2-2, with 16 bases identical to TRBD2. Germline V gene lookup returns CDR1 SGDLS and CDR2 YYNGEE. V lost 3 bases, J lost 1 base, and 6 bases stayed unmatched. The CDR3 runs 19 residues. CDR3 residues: CASSGGGTSGRENTGELFF. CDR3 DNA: TGTGCCAGCAGCGGAGGTGGGACTAGCGGGAGGGAGAACACCGGGGAGCTGTTTTTT.

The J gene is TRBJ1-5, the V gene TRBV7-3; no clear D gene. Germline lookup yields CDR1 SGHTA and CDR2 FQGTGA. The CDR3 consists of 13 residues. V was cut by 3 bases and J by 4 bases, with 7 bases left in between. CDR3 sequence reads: CASSFGGNQPQHF. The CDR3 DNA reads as TGTGCCAGCAGCTTCGGCGGGAATCAGCCCCAGCATTTT.

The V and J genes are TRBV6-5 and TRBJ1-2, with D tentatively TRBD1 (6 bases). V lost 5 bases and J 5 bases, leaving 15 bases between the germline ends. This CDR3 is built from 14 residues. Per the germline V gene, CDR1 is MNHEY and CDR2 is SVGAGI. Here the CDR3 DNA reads TGTGCCAGCAGTCTCCCAGGACAGCCGTATGGCTACACCTTC. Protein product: CASSLPGQPYGYTF.

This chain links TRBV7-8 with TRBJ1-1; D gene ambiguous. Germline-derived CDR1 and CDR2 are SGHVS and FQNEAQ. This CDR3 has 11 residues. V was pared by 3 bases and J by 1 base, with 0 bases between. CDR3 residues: CASSLNTEAFF. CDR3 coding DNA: TGTGCCAGCAGCTTGAACACTGAAGCTTTCTTT.

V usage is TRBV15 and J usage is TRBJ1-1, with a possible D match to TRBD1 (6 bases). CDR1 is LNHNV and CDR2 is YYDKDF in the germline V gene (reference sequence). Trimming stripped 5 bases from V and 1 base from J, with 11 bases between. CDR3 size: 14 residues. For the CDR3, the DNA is TGTGCCACCAGCCCCGTCAGGGGGAACACTGAAGCTTTCTTT. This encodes CATSPVRGNTEAFF.

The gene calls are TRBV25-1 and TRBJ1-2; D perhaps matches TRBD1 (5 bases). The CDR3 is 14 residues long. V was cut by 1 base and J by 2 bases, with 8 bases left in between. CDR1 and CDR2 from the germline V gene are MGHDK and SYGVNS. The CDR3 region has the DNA TGTGCCAGCAGTGAATTGGGACCCAACTATGGCTACACCTTC. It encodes CASSELGPNYGYTF.

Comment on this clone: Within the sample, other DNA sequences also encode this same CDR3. CDR3 sequence reads: CASSQDSREQFF. The DNA of the CDR3 is TGCGCCAGCAGCCAAGATTCTCGTGAGCAGTTCTTC. V usage is TRBV4-3 and J usage is TRBJ2-1; D gene unclear. The germline V gene has CDR1 LGHNA and CDR2 YSLEER. This CDR3 contains 12 residues. Trimming cost V 0 bases and J 9 bases, with 6 bases left between them.

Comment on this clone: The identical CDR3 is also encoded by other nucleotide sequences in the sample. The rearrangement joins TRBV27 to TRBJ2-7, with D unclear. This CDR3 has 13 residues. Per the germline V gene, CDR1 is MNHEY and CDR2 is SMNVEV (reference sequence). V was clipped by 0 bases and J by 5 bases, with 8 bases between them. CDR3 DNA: TGTGCCAGCAGTTTATCAGGGTTCCACGAGCAGTACTTC. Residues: CASSLSGFHEQYF.

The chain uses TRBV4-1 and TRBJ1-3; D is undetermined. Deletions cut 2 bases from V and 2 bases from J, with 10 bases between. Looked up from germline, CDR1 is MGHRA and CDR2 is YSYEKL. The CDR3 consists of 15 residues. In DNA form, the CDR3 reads TGCGCCAGCAGCCAAACACGGGATACTGGAAACACCATATATTTT. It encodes CASSQTRDTGNTIYF.

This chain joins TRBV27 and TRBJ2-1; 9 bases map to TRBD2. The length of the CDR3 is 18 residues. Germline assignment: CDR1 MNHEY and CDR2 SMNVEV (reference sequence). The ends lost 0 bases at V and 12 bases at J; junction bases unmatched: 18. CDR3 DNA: TGTGCCAGCAGTTTATCCTCAATGGTAGCGGGGGATCGGTTCGGGCAGTTCTTC. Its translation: CASSLSSMVAGDRFGQFF.

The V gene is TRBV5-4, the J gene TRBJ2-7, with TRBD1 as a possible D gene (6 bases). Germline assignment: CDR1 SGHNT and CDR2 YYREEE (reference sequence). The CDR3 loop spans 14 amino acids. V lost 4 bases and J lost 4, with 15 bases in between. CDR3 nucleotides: TGTGCCAGCAGCAGGTCTCGGACAGAATACGAGCAGTACTTC. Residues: CASSRSRTEYEQYF.

The CDR3 region has the DNA TGTGCCAGCAGCTTAGTTTCAGGCGGGAGGGATCGAGATACGCAGTATTTT. It specifies CASSLVSGGRDRDTQYF. The chain uses TRBV11-2 and TRBJ2-3; the match to TRBD2 covers 9 bases. The junction had 10 bases not matched to a gene; V was cut back by 1 base and J by 5 bases. Germline V gene sequence: CDR1 SGHAT, CDR2 FQNNGV. CDR3 length equals 17 residues.

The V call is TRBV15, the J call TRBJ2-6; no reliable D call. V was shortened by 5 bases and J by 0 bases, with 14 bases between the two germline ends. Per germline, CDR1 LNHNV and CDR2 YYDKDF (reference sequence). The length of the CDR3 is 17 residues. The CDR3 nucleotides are TGTGCCACCAGCGGATCCTCGAGTGGCTCTGGGGCCAACGTCCTGACTTTC. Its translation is CATSGSSSGSGANVLTF.

DNA for the CDR3: TGTGCCAGCAGCTTGGTCGGCCAGGTACCGCATTTT. Residues: CASSLVGQVPHF. The chain uses TRBV5-6 and TRBJ1-5; D is uncertain. CDR1 SGHDT and CDR2 YYEEEE come from the germline V gene. The V end was cut by 0 bases, the J end by 15 bases, with 13 bases between. The CDR3 spans 12 residues. Combining the CDR3 with reference TRBV5-6 and TRBJ1-5 gives the whole variable domain DAGVTQSPTHLIKTRGQQVTLRCSPKSGHDTVSWYQQALGQGPQFIFQYYEEEERQRGNFPDRFSGHQFPNYSSELNVNALLLGDSALYLCASSLVGQVPHFGDGTRLSIL.

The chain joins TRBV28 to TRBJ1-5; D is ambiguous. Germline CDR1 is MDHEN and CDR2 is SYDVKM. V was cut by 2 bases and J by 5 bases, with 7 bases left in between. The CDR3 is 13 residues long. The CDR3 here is CASSLTPYQPQHF. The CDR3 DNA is TGTGCCAGCAGTTTAACGCCCTATCAGCCCCAGCATTTT.

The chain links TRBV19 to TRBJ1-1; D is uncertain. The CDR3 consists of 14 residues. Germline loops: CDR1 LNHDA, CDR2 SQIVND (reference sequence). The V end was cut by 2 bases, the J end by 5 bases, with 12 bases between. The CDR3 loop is CASSIFGLGTEAFF. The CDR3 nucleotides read TGTGCCAGTAGTATATTTGGGTTGGGGACTGAAGCTTTCTTT.

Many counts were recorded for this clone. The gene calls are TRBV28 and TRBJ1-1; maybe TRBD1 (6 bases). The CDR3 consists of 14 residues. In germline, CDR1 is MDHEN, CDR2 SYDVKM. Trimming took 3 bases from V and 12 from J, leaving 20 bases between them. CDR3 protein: CASSFLQNRVESFF. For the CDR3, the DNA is TGTGCCAGCAGTTTTCTTCAAAACAGGGTTGAGTCTTTCTTT.

The CDR3 DNA sequence: TGTGCCAGCATCACTACCCACGCTACCCTGGCACCCTATCAGCCCCAGCATTTT. This translates into CASITTHATLAPYQPQHF. J is TRBJ1-5 and V is TRBV28; D call uncertain. The V gene lost 7 bases and the J gene lost 5 bases, with 27 bases spanning the gap. CDR3 length equals 18 residues. Germline values: CDR1 MDHEN, CDR2 SYDVKM.

The DNA of the CDR3 is TGTGCCAGCAGCCCAGGGAATGGGGCCAACGTCCTGACTTTC. This codes for CASSPGNGANVLTF. V gene TRBV27 combines with J gene TRBJ2-6, with D possibly matching TRBD1 (5 bases). The CDR3 contains 14 residues. Trimming took 6 bases from V and 3 from J, leaving 9 bases between them. Germline-derived CDR1 and CDR2 are MNHEY and SMNVEV (reference sequence).